This record concerns one T cell receptor (beta chain) sequence. Germline CDR1 reads MDHEN; CDR2 reads SYDVKM. CDR3 length: 13 amino acids. V shed 2 bases and J shed 13 bases, with 14 bases lying between them. The source of the sample is a study of blood T cell repertoires in COVID-19. Study-level background: The origin of the acute and convalescent COVID-19 samples was the United States, Italy and Spain.

The method was immunoSEQ multiplex PCR; TCRdb's version includes in-frame clones alone and lacks a portion of them. The data hold 300,000 to 400,000 clones, with under 95% observed a single time. The V gene is TRBV28, the J gene TRBJ1-4; D uncertain. This clonotype was sampled from a woman in her late teens or twenties who had recovered from COVID-19. What was sequenced was peripheral blood. CDR3 sequence (DNA): TGTGCCAGCAGTTTAAGCTCAGGAGGAACACTGTTTTTT. Translation: CASSLSSGGTLFF.